The clone carrying this T cell receptor (beta chain) was observed a handful of times. The antigen is not known. The entry originates in a study of T cells in Graves' hyperthyroidism and ophthalmopathy. RNA transcripts gave rise to amplified TCR beta CDR3 regions. With the HTBI primer set, the TCR CDR3 went through a first round of RT-PCR. TCRdb re-called the multiplex PCR reads with MiXCR, one entry per CDR3 protein. The sample yields 600,000 or so distinct CDR3 sequences, 12% to 15% seen once. Ophthalmopathy patients showed a Clinical Activity Score of at least 3, NOSPECS grade of at least 4 and duration under 3 months. The authors obtained PBMCs from 7.5 to 10 ml of fresh peripheral blood. General study results and limits: Ophthalmopathy cases were set apart from stable hyperthyroidism by a 13 V-J model.

The junction had 3 bases not matched to a gene; V was cut back by 3 bases and J by 0 bases. CDR3 length: 18 amino acids. CDR1 is SGDLS, CDR2 YYNGEE, per germline. This receptor was taken from a woman aged 18 to 35 with Graves' ophthalmopathy. The sequencing sample was made of blood. This chain links TRBV9 with TRBJ2-1, with TRBD2 matching over 16 bases. The CDR3 loop reads CASSGGLAGGSSYNEQFF. The DNA of the CDR3 is TGTGCCAGCAGCGGGGGACTAGCGGGAGGGAGCTCCTACAATGAGCAGTTCTTC.